These T cell receptor beta chains were read from a single sample in a study of response to subunit inactivated influenza vaccine. TCRdb independently ran MiXCR on the RT-PCR reads; one entry per CDR3 protein. The repertoire has approximately 700,000 distinct CDR3 sequences, about 15% of them found once; the top ten carry around 7%. The starting material was PBMCs from blood, obtained 14 days before vaccination. Receptors originate from a man aged 50 to 59 who received an inactivated influenza vaccine. The CDR3 runs from the conserved cysteine through the conserved F or W. Each record gives: D gene, V gene, clone size, J gene, CDR3 protein, CDR3 DNA. A D gene is named only where the DNA matches it firmly. Only some rows state a clone size, as once, few, many or a class for expanded clones.

TRBD1	TRBV7-2	NA	TRBJ2-7	CASSYRFGTAYEQYF	TGTGCCAGCAGCTATAGATTCGGGACAGCCTACGAGCAGTACTTC
NA	TRBV11-1	NA	TRBJ2-5	CASSLFLLQGETQYF	TGTGCCAGCAGCTTATTCCTCCTCCAGGGAGAGACCCAGTACTTC
NA	TRBV13	NA	TRBJ1-1	CASSQDSSEAFF	TGTGCCAGCAGCCAAGACAGCTCTGAAGCTTTCTTT
NA	TRBV20-1	few	TRBJ2-5	CSALTSQETQYF	TGCAGTGCTCTAACTAGCCAAGAGACCCAGTACTTC
TRBD1	TRBV28	few	TRBJ2-7	CASSFQLRQGSSYEQYF	TGTGCCAGCAGCTTCCAGCTTAGACAGGGGAGCTCCTACGAGCAGTACTTC
NA	TRBV20-1	NA	TRBJ1-1	CSARQARGGTEAFF	TGCAGTGCTAGGCAAGCCAGGGGTGGGACTGAAGCTTTCTTT
NA	TRBV11-2	many	TRBJ2-5	CASSPPIPETQYF	TGTGCCAGCAGCCCCCCTATCCCGGAGACCCAGTACTTC
NA	TRBV27	few	TRBJ2-7	CASSLRPQRAYEQYF	TGTGCCAGCAGTTTACGCCCACAAAGGGCCTACGAGCAGTACTTC
TRBD1	TRBV7-2	few	TRBJ1-4	CASSPRQGATNEKLFF	TGTGCCAGCAGCCCACGACAGGGAGCAACTAATGAAAAACTGTTTTTT
NA	TRBV2	NA	TRBJ2-2	CASSDRAGELFF	TGTGCCAGCAGTGACAGGGCCGGGGAGCTGTTTTTT
TRBD2	TRBV20-1	many	TRBJ2-1	CSAREGLAGYNEQFF	TGCAGTGCTAGAGAGGGACTAGCGGGATACAATGAGCAGTTCTTC
TRBD1	TRBV5-5	many	TRBJ2-1	CASSLWDRGHLSNEQFF	TGTGCCAGCAGCTTGTGGGACAGGGGCCATCTTTCCAATGAGCAGTTCTTC
NA	TRBV7-2	few	TRBJ2-3	CASYGDSPGHTDTQYF	TGTGCCAGCTACGGGGACTCCCCGGGACACACAGATACGCAGTATTTT
NA	TRBV7-9	few	TRBJ1-1	CASSPTGLMNTEAFF	TGTGCCAGCAGCCCCACAGGGTTAATGAACACTGAAGCTTTCTTT
NA	TRBV4-3	NA	TRBJ2-7	CASSHKTREQGSTWQYF	TGCGCCAGCAGCCACAAGACCCGGGAACAGGGATCCACTTGGCAGTACTTC
TRBD2	TRBV20-1	few	TRBJ2-1	CSARAPGGAYNEQFF	TGCAGTGCTAGAGCCCCCGGGGGGGCCTACAATGAGCAGTTCTTC
NA	TRBV28	few	TRBJ1-3	CASSSGQYLSGNTIYF	TGTGCCAGCAGTTCAGGACAGTACCTCTCTGGAAACACCATATATTTT
TRBD2	TRBV6-1	many	TRBJ2-3	CASSALAGEWDTQYF	TGTGCCAGCAGTGCACTAGCGGGCGAGTGGGATACGCAGTATTTT